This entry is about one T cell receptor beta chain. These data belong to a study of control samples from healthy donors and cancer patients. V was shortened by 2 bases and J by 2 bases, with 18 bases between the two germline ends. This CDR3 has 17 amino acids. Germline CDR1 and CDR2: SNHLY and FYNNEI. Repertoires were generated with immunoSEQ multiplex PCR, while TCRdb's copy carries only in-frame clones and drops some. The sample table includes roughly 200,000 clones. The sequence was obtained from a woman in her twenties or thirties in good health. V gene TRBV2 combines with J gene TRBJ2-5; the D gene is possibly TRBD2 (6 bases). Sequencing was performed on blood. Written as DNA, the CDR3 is TGTGCCAGCAGTGAATCAGGTTGGGGACTGGGGCAAGAGACCCAGTACTTC. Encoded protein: CASSESGWGLGQETQYF.